Listed below are T cell receptor beta chains from one sample, sequenced in a study of regulatory T cells after allogeneic stem cell transplantation. Each CDR3 protein is one row after TCRdb ran MiXCR on the 5' RACE reads. The sample gives 340 or so distinct CDR3 sequences, under 20% of which show up once; over 20% is in the top ten. The source was sorted CD4+ T cells from blood (whether regulatory or conventional is not recorded), collected 30 days after allogeneic stem cell transplant. Receptors were obtained from a human patient who had an allogeneic stem cell transplant, so the T cells may come from the graft donor. CDR3s include the opening cysteine and the closing phenylalanine or tryptophan. A D gene is named only where the DNA matches it firmly. Some rows mark clone size as missing; the rest say once, few, many or name a class of expanded clone.

len	v_gene	abundance	j_gene	d_gene	CDR3nt	CDR3aa
16	TRBV4-3	medium-sized	TRBJ2-5	TRBD1	TGCGCCAGCAGCCTCGACCGGGACAGGGGACGAGAGACCCAGTACTTC	CASSLDRDRGRETQYF
16	TRBV5-6	few	TRBJ1-2	TRBD1	TGTGCCAGCAGCTGGAGGAGACAGGGACCCAACTATGGCTACACCTTC	CASSWRRQGPNYGYTF
15	TRBV5-1	large	TRBJ2-2	-	TGCGCCAGCAGCCTCGGTGGCACCAACACCGGGGAGCTGTTTTTT	CASSLGGTNTGELFF
15	TRBV4-1	hyperexpanded	TRBJ1-5	-	TGCGCCAGCAGCCAAGATCTGGCCCCCAATCAGCCCCAGCATTTT	CASSQDLAPNQPQHF
12	TRBV20-1	medium-sized	TRBJ2-5	-	TGCGGACTTTTGAAGGGGGTAGAGACCCAGTACTTC	CGLLKGVETQYF
15	TRBV4-1	large	TRBJ1-2	-	TGCGCCAGCAGCCAAGGTGGGGGACGTGGCTATGGCTACACCTTC	CASSQGGGRGYGYTF
13	TRBV5-1	large	TRBJ2-3	TRBD2	TGCGCCAGCAGCTGGGGGGGATCAGATACGCAGTATTTT	CASSWGGSDTQYF
15	TRBV15	few	TRBJ2-5	-	TGTGCCACCAGCGGACCGCGGGCCATCCAAGAGACCCAGTACTTC	CATSGPRAIQETQYF
13	TRBV20-1	medium-sized	TRBJ1-4	-	TGCAGTGCTAGTTCTGGGGCAGGTGAAAAACTGTTTTTT	CSASSGAGEKLFF
16	TRBV5-1	medium-sized	TRBJ2-3	TRBD2	TGCGCCAGCAGAACACTAGCGGGGTCTAGCACAGATACGCAGTATTTT	CASRTLAGSSTDTQYF
16	TRBV5-6	hyperexpanded	TRBJ2-3	TRBD2	TGTGCCAGCAGCTCTGGACTAGCGGGGGGCACAGATACGCAGTATTTT	CASSSGLAGGTDTQYF
13	TRBV10-1	-	TRBJ2-2	-	TGCTTCAGCAGCCGGGACATCACCGGGGAGCTGTTTTTT	CFSSRDITGELFF
13	TRBV14	large	TRBJ1-1	-	TGTGCCAGCAGCCGAGACATGAACACTGAAGCTTTCTTT	CASSRDMNTEAFF
16	TRBV5-1	hyperexpanded	TRBJ2-3	-	TGCGCCAGCAGCTTGGATAGTACGTCCGGCACAGATACGCAGTATTTT	CASSLDSTSGTDTQYF
14	TRBV3-1	large	TRBJ1-5	-	TGTGCCAGCAGCCGCAACAGGGTGTCTCAGCCCCAGCATTTT	CASSRNRVSQPQHF
16	TRBV7-2	large	TRBJ2-4	-	TGTGCCAGCAGCTTAGAAGGAGCTACAGCCAAAAACATTCAGTACTTC	CASSLEGATAKNIQYF
16	TRBV5-1	-	TRBJ2-2	-	TGCGCCAGCGGCGCGGTTGGCGGGACACGCACCGGGGAGCCGTTTTTT	CASGAVGGTRTGEPFF
17	TRBV7-2	medium-sized	TRBJ2-4	TRBD2	TGTGCCAGCAGCTTCCGACTAGCGGGCGTAGCCAAAAACATTCAGTACTTC	CASSFRLAGVAKNIQYF
15	TRBV7-2	large	TRBJ2-3	TRBD2	TGTGCCAGCAGCTTACGGCGGGGGGGTACAGATACGCAGTATTTT	CASSLRRGGTDTQYF
16	TRBV6-6	-	TRBJ2-3	-	TGTGCCAGCAGCTGGTGTTTAGCGAGAGTGACAGATACGCAGTATTTT	CASSWCLARVTDTQYF
14	TRBV10-3	medium-sized	TRBJ1-5	TRBD1	TGTGCCACCTTTCCGGGACAGGGGATGGGGCCCCAGCATTTT	CATFPGQGMGPQHF
14	TRBV7-2	large	TRBJ1-1	-	TGTGCCAGCAGCTTGGGCACAGCGAACACTGAAGCTTTCTTT	CASSLGTANTEAFF
14	TRBV6-6	large	TRBJ2-3	-	TGTGCCAGCAGTTACGGGGGTAGCACAGATACGCAGTATTTT	CASSYGGSTDTQYF
13	TRBV6-2/TRBV6-3	-	TRBJ2-2	-	TGTGCCAGCAGTAGTCTGAGCCCCGGGGAGCTGTTTTTT	CASSSLSPGELFF
13	TRBV5-5	hyperexpanded	TRBJ2-7	-	TGTGCCAGCAGCGTGAGTAGCTCCTACGAGCAGTACTTC	CASSVSSSYEQYF
12	TRBV14	large	TRBJ1-6	-	TGTGCCAGCAGCCAAGGCAGTTCACCCCTCCACTTT	CASSQGSSPLHF
12	TRBV20-1	large	TRBJ2-1	-	TGCAGCGGCGGAGGTCCCTACAATGAGCAGTTCTTC	CSGGGPYNEQFF
13	TRBV7-2	medium-sized	TRBJ1-1	-	TGTGCCAGCAGCTTAGCCCTGAACACTGAAGCTTTCTTT	CASSLALNTEAFF
17	TRBV12-3/TRBV12-4	large	TRBJ1-3	-	TGTGCCAGCATCACCATGGGGGGGCTGATTTCTGGAAACACCATATATTTT	CASITMGGLISGNTIYF
19	TRBV4-2	large	TRBJ2-6	TRBD1	TGTGCCAGCAGCCTGCCCCCGGGACAGGGAATCTCTGGGGCCAACGTCCTGACTTTC	CASSLPPGQGISGANVLTF
14	TRBV5-6	medium-sized	TRBJ2-1	-	TGTGCCAGCAGCAACCCGGGACCGGACAATGAGCAGTTCTTC	CASSNPGPDNEQFF
12	TRBV29-1	large	TRBJ2-7	-	TGCAGCGTGTACAGGGACCCCTACGAGCGGTACTTC	CSVYRDPYERYF
13	TRBV6-5	hyperexpanded	TRBJ2-1	TRBD1	TGTGCCGGCAGAAGGACAGGGTTTGGTGAGCAGTTCTTC	CAGRRTGFGEQFF
16	TRBV5-1	hyperexpanded	TRBJ2-2	-	TGTGCCAGCAGCTTGGCCGGGGGGCTAGACACCGGGGAGCTGTTTTTT	CASSLAGGLDTGELFF
17	TRBV5-4	large	TRBJ2-2	-	TGTGCCAGCAGCTCGATATGGACGGGGTCGAACACCGGGGAGCTGTTTTTT	CASSSIWTGSNTGELFF
15	TRBV2	few	TRBJ1-2	-	TGTGCCAGCAGCGAAGCCGATCCATCGCCTTATGGCTACACCTTC	CASSEADPSPYGYTF
15	TRBV18	medium-sized	TRBJ1-3	-	TGTGCCAGCTCACCCAGACAGATCGCTGGAAACACCATATATTTT	CASSPRQIAGNTIYF
15	TRBV7-9	once	TRBJ2-5	-	TGTGCCGGCAGCCTCCTGGGGGGACCTCAAGAGACCCAGTACTTC	CAGSLLGGPQETQYF
14	TRBV20-1	few	TRBJ2-7	-	TGCAGTGCTAGACTTGGTCGGGCCACCTACGAGCAGTACTTC	CSARLGRATYEQYF
14	TRBV29-1	once	TRBJ2-3	-	TGCAGCGTCACCGGACGGGGGAGCACAGATACGCAGTATTTT	CSVTGRGSTDTQYF
12	TRBV24-1	-	TRBJ2-1	-	TGCACCACCAGTGTAACCCTAAGAGAGCAGTTCTTC	CTTSVTLREQFF
16	TRBV28	few	TRBJ2-6	-	TGTGCCAGCACCCAAGACGGCCCCTCTGGGGCCAACGTCCTGACTTTC	CASTQDGPSGANVLTF
14	TRBV5-4	hyperexpanded	TRBJ1-5	-	TGTGCCAGCAGTATAGACAGCGCCTATCAGCCCCAGCATTTT	CASSIDSAYQPQHF
13	TRBV29-1	large	TRBJ2-1	TRBD2	TGCAGCGCCAGGACTAGCGGGGACAATGAGCAGTTCTTC	CSARTSGDNEQFF
15	TRBV7-2	few	TRBJ1-4	-	TGTGCCAGCAGCCTACGAGTAGCAACTAATGAAAAACTGTTTTTT	CASSLRVATNEKLFF
14	TRBV5-4	-	TRBJ1-5	-	TGTGCCAGCAGCACAGACAGCGCCTATCAGCCCCAGCATTTT	CASSTDSAYQPQHF
14	TRBV4-1	hyperexpanded	TRBJ2-5	-	TGCGCCAGCGGAAAGCATAGAGGGGAAGAGACCCAGTACTTC	CASGKHRGEETQYF
14	TRBV28	large	TRBJ2-5	-	TGTGCCAGCAGTTACCAGGGCCCGACAGAGACCCAGTACTTC	CASSYQGPTETQYF
15	TRBV19	medium-sized	TRBJ2-7	-	TGTGCCAGTAGATCACTCGGGAGTGCCGACGACGAGCAGTACTTC	CASRSLGSADDEQYF
16	TRBV5-1	large	TRBJ1-2	TRBD1	TGCGCCAGCAGCCCGGCGGACAGGGGACGTAACTATGGCTACACCTTC	CASSPADRGRNYGYTF
11	TRBV5-1	large	TRBJ2-1	-	TGCGCCAGCAGCTCGAACAATGAGCAGTTCTTC	CASSSNNEQFF
17	TRBV18	-	TRBJ2-1	TRBD1	TGTGCCAGCTCACCAGGATTATCCGGGACAGGGAACAATGAGCAGCTCTTC	CASSPGLSGTGNNEQLF
13	TRBV29-1	-	TRBJ2-1	-	TGTAGCGTTGACCCTCAGGGAAGGGTTGGGCAGTTCTTC	CSVDPQGRVGQFF
15	TRBV12-3/TRBV12-4	medium-sized	TRBJ1-6	-	TGTGCCAGCACGGAGCAGGGGCGTTTAAATTCACCCCTCCACTTT	CASTEQGRLNSPLHF
15	TRBV5-4	-	TRBJ2-3	-	TGTGCCAGCAGCTTGATGGCAGGGCCCCAGGATACGCAGTATTTT	CASSLMAGPQDTQYF
14	TRBV6-2/TRBV6-3	large	TRBJ1-5	-	TGTGCCAGCAGTTTAGATGGGTCCAATCAGCCCCAGCATTTT	CASSLDGSNQPQHF